This is a list of T cell receptor beta chains from one sample in a study of blood T cell repertoires in COVID-19. Assay used: immunoSEQ multiplex PCR; TCRdb lists only in-frame clones, some missing. The table has 130,000 to 150,000 clones, approximately 90% seen once. The sample consisted of peripheral blood. These receptor sequences come from a woman between 40 and 55 years old with acute or convalescent COVID-19. The CDR3 runs from the conserved cysteine through the conserved F or W. Each record gives: clone size, CDR3 length, J gene, V gene, D gene, CDR3 protein, CDR3 DNA. D genes are given only for firm matches. Some rows have no size entry. The others give once, few or many, or a class for an expanded clone.

>few|13|TRBJ1-6|TRBV30|.
CAWSDRNNSPLHF
TGTGCCTGGTCAGACAGGAATAATTCACCCCTCCACTTT
>once|13|TRBJ1-1|TRBV12-3/TRBV12-4|TRBD1
CASSGTGALRVFF
TGTGCCAGCAGCGGGACAGGGGCACTCAGAGTTTTCTTT
>.|14|TRBJ1-6|TRBV7-9|TRBD1
CASSLGQGDSPLHF
TGTGCCAGCAGCTTGGGACAGGGGGATTCACCCCTCCACTTT
>.|11|TRBJ2-3|TRBV5-1|.
CASKRGDTQYF
TGCGCCAGCAAAAGAGGAGATACGCAGTATTTT
>.|15|TRBJ2-3|TRBV7-2|TRBD2
CASSLLAGGPDTQYF
TGTGCCAGCAGCTTATTAGCGGGGGGGCCAGATACGCAGTATTTT
>once|16|TRBJ2-7|TRBV14|.
CASSQDFGGVRYEQYF
TGTGCCAGCAGCCAAGATTTCGGGGGAGTCCGATACGAGCAGTACTTC
>.|14|TRBJ1-2|TRBV5-1|.
CASSLLGSNYGYTF
TGCGCCAGCAGCTTGTTGGGGAGTAACTATGGCTACACCTTC
>.|15|TRBJ2-5|TRBV30|.
CAWSQGWGSQETQYF
TGTGCCTGGAGTCAGGGGTGGGGTAGCCAAGAGACCCAGTACTTC
>.|14|TRBJ1-5|TRBV10-3|TRBD1
CAISQGQGNQPQHF
TGTGCCATCAGTCAGGGACAGGGCAATCAGCCCCAGCATTTT
>.|13|TRBJ2-7|TRBV7-9|.
CASSPPGVYEQYF
TGTGCCAGCAGCCCCCCGGGGGTATACGAGCAGTACTTC
>.|13|TRBJ1-2|TRBV5-1|.
CASSLDRDYGYTF
TGCGCCAGCAGCTTGGACCGGGACTATGGCTACACCTTC
>.|12|TRBJ2-1|TRBV29-1|.
CSVEYYRVGQFF
TGCAGCGTTGAGTATTACAGGGTTGGTCAGTTCTTC
>.|15|TRBJ1-1|TRBV7-2|.
CASSLNPGIDTEAFF
TGTGCCAGCAGCTTAAATCCGGGGATTGACACTGAAGCTTTCTTT
>.|16|TRBJ1-3|TRBV18|.
CASSPEDSGSGNTIYF
TGTGCCAGCTCACCAGAAGACAGTGGCTCTGGAAACACCATATATTTT
>.|15|TRBJ2-5|TRBV9|.
CASSVGLYREETQYF
TGTGCCAGCAGCGTAGGGCTTTACAGGGAAGAGACCCAGTACTTC
>.|12|TRBJ1-1|TRBV6-5|.
CASSKIQGRAFF
TGTGCCAGCAGTAAGATCCAGGGTAGGGCTTTCTTT
>.|19|TRBJ2-1|TRBV7-3|TRBD1
CASSLVGQGARSSYNEQFF
TGTGCCAGCAGCTTAGTTGGACAGGGGGCTAGGAGCTCCTACAATGAGCAGTTCTTC
>.|14|TRBJ2-7|TRBV2|.
CASGAVDRYYEQYF
TGTGCCAGCGGGGCGGTAGATCGGTACTACGAGCAGTACTTC
>.|14|TRBJ1-1|TRBV6-5|.
CASSPPTANTEAFF
TGTGCCAGCAGTCCCCCGACAGCTAACACTGAAGCTTTCTTT
>.|14|TRBJ2-7|TRBV5-1|TRBD2
CASSRRGGVYEQYF
TGCGCCAGCAGCCGGCGGGGAGGGGTCTACGAGCAGTACTTC
>.|15|TRBJ2-1|TRBV7-2|TRBD2
CASSSLGLGGLVQFF
TGTGCCAGCAGCTCTCTGGGGCTCGGGGGGTTAGTGCAGTTCTTC
>.|14|TRBJ1-2|TRBV7-6|TRBD1
CASSLGDRVGGYTF
TGTGCCAGCAGCTTAGGGGACAGGGTTGGTGGCTACACCTTC
>.|15|TRBJ2-1|TRBV9|.
CASSVDGRGPVEQFF
TGTGCCAGCAGCGTAGATGGCCGAGGGCCGGTTGAGCAGTTCTTC
>.|15|TRBJ1-2|TRBV19|.
CASTHPAAGHYGYTF
TGTGCCAGTACCCATCCGGCGGCGGGGCACTATGGCTACACCTTC
>.|18|TRBJ2-1|TRBV5-4|TRBD2
CASSLGGLAGGLYNEQFF
TGTGCCAGCAGCTTGGGGGGACTAGCGGGAGGGCTTTACAATGAGCAGTTCTTC
>few|11|TRBJ1-1|TRBV30|.
CAWSVDNEAFF
TGTGCCTGGAGTGTAGACAATGAAGCTTTCTTT
>.|15|TRBJ2-3|TRBV4-3|.
CASSQETLELDTQYF
TGCGCCAGCAGCCAAGAGACCCTGGAGCTCGATACGCAGTATTTT
>.|16|TRBJ1-5|TRBV6-8|.
CASSKNQVRSNQPQHF
TGTGCCAGCAGCAAGAACCAGGTAAGAAGCAATCAGCCCCAGCATTTT
>.|15|TRBJ2-3|TRBV5-4|.
CASSLEGASTDTQYF
TGTGCCAGCAGCTTGGAGGGAGCTAGCACAGATACGCAGTATTTT
>.|16|TRBJ2-3|TRBV5-1|TRBD2
CASSLASLAGTDTQYF
TGCGCCAGCAGCTTGGCTTCGCTAGCGGGCACAGATACGCAGTATTTT
>.|15|TRBJ2-1|TRBV6-5|TRBD2
CASSGTSGGAYEQFF
TGTGCCAGCTCTGGAACTAGCGGGGGGGCCTATGAGCAGTTCTTC
>.|17|TRBJ2-7|TRBV6-2/TRBV6-3|TRBD1
CASSYPPPGQGTYEQYF
TGTGCCAGCAGTTACCCCCCACCGGGACAGGGTACCTACGAGCAGTACTTC
>.|14|TRBJ2-3|TRBV25-1|.
CARINGGPRDTQYF
TGTGCCAGGATAAATGGGGGCCCGCGGGATACGCAGTATTTT
>.|17|TRBJ2-7|TRBV6-2/TRBV6-3|TRBD2
CASSAELAGGPGGEQYF
TGTGCCAGCAGTGCTGAACTAGCGGGAGGGCCGGGCGGCGAGCAGTACTTC
>.|14|TRBJ1-1|TRBV19|.
CASSDNPLNTEAFF
TGTGCCAGCTCCGACAACCCTTTGAACACTGAAGCTTTCTTT
>once|14|TRBJ1-6|TRBV9|.
CASSMRQVNSPLHF
TGTGCCAGCAGCATGAGACAGGTCAATTCACCCCTCCACTTT
>.|12|TRBJ2-1|TRBV12-3/TRBV12-4|TRBD2
CAQRESYNEQFF
TGTGCCCAGCGGGAGTCCTACAATGAGCAGTTCTTC
>.|15|TRBJ2-2|TRBV9|.
CASSVGGLGAGELFF
TGTGCCAGCAGCGTAGGTGGGCTAGGGGCCGGGGAGCTGTTTTTT
>.|15|TRBJ2-7|TRBV4-3|.
CASSQMTDLSYEQYF
TGCGCCAGCAGCCAGATGACAGACCTCTCCTACGAGCAGTACTTC
>.|15|TRBJ1-2|TRBV5-5|TRBD1
CASSSLTGTNYGYTF
TGTGCCAGCAGCTCACTGACAGGGACTAACTATGGCTACACCTTC
>.|16|TRBJ1-5|TRBV12-2|.
CASRSRSLPSNQPQHF
TGTGCAAGTCGCTCGCGGTCCCTCCCGAGCAATCAGCCCCAGCATTTT
>.|15|TRBJ2-5|TRBV15|TRBD1
CATSRQTGGWETQYF
TGTGCCACCAGCAGACAGACAGGGGGGTGGGAGACCCAGTACTTC
>once|10|TRBJ2-5|TRBV21-1|.
CASSKKRQYF
TGTGCCAGCAGCAAAAAGCGACAGTACTTC
>.|15|TRBJ1-2|TRBV9|TRBD1
CASSGYIGTVNGYTF
TGTGCCAGCAGCGGATACATCGGGACAGTTAATGGCTACACCTTC
>.|17|TRBJ2-1|TRBV14|TRBD1
CASSQDRTGYFHNEQFF
TGTGCCAGCAGCCAAGATAGGACAGGGTATTTCCACAATGAGCAGTTCTTC
>.|13|TRBJ1-1|TRBV7-2|.
CASTTGGTTEAFF
TGTGCCAGCACCACGGGGGGTACCACTGAAGCTTTCTTT
>.|13|TRBJ1-1|TRBV11-2|.
CASSFDRNTEAFF
TGTGCCAGCAGCTTCGACAGGAACACTGAAGCTTTCTTT
>.|16|TRBJ1-2|TRBV28|TRBD1
CASSFRGIGGEYGYTF
TGTGCCAGCAGTTTCAGAGGTATAGGGGGCGAATATGGCTACACCTTC
>.|13|TRBJ1-6|TRBV4-3|.
CASSQDRGRDIHF
TGCGCCAGCAGCCAAGATAGGGGCAGGGACATCCACTTT
>.|15|TRBJ1-5|TRBV30|TRBD1
CAWSRDRRSNQPQHF
TGTGCCTGGAGCAGGGACAGGCGTAGCAATCAGCCCCAGCATTTT
>.|12|TRBJ2-3|TRBV5-1|TRBD1
CASSPQGYTQYF
TGCGCCAGCAGCCCACAGGGGTATACGCAGTATTTT
>.|16|TRBJ2-1|TRBV3-1/TRBV3-2|TRBD2
CASSPSRGDLYNEQFF
TGTGCCAGCAGCCCCTCCCGGGGGGACCTATACAATGAGCAGTTCTTC
>.|13|TRBJ2-1|TRBV11-3|.
CASSLWRVNEQFF
TGTGCCAGCAGCTTATGGAGGGTAAATGAGCAGTTCTTC
>.|14|TRBJ2-5|TRBV4-1|TRBD1
CASSQVYRGETQYF
TGCGCCAGCAGCCAAGTTTACAGGGGTGAGACCCAGTACTTC
>.|12|TRBJ2-1|TRBV25-1|.
CASREGGGEQFF
TGTGCCAGCAGGGAAGGTGGAGGTGAGCAGTTCTTC
>.|13|TRBJ1-1|TRBV10-3|.
CAITDSFNTEAFF
TGTGCCATCACCGACAGCTTTAACACTGAAGCTTTCTTT
>.|11|TRBJ2-5|TRBV2|.
CASSGRETQYF
TGTGCCAGCAGTGGGAGGGAGACCCAGTACTTC